These T cell receptor beta chains were read from a single sample in a study of ipilimumab plus nivolumab after autologous stem cell transplantation. Clones were read by immunoSEQ multiplex PCR, and TCRdb kept only the in-frame ones, dropping some. This sample has around 84,000 clones, with 83% found just once. Specimen: PBMCs, collected in a trial of ipilimumab plus nivolumab as post-transplant consolidation. The receptors derive from a male donor with diffuse large B-cell lymphoma. CDR3s include the opening cysteine and the closing phenylalanine or tryptophan. D genes are given only for firm matches. Clone size is shown for a subset of rows, as once, few, many or a class of expanded clone.

clone size,V gene,J gene,D gene,CDR3 protein,CDR3 DNA
NA,TRBV6-5,TRBJ2-7,TRBD1,CASKGGATGGEQYF,TGTGCCAGCAAGGGTGGGGCTACAGGGGGCGAGCAGTACTTC
NA,TRBV30,TRBJ1-5,NA,CAWSVWGSNQPQHF,TGTGCCTGGAGTGTGTGGGGTAGCAATCAGCCCCAGCATTTT
NA,TRBV5-1,TRBJ2-3,NA,CASSRLRGLGDTQYF,TGCGCCAGCAGCCGACTCAGGGGTCTGGGGGATACGCAGTATTTT
NA,TRBV7-9,TRBJ2-1,TRBD2,CASSTLRLAGYNEQFF,TGTGCCAGCAGCACCCTGAGACTAGCGGGGTACAATGAGCAGTTCTTC
once,TRBV2,TRBJ1-1,NA,CASRERTGNTEAFF,TGTGCCAGCAGGGAAAGGACGGGGAACACTGAAGCTTTCTTT
NA,TRBV18,TRBJ1-2,TRBD1,CASSPFEDRSFYGYTF,TGTGCCAGCTCACCATTCGAGGACAGGTCGTTCTATGGCTACACCTTC
NA,TRBV10-2,TRBJ1-5,TRBD1,CASSDPDRGGPWQPQHF,TGCGCCAGCAGTGATCCGGACAGGGGGGGGCCTTGGCAGCCCCAGCATTTT
NA,TRBV29-1,TRBJ2-7,TRBD1,CSVEARTGVSYEQYF,TGCAGCGTTGAAGCCAGGACAGGGGTGTCATACGAGCAGTACTTC
NA,TRBV11-2,TRBJ2-2,NA,CASSPNGGRNTGELFF,TGTGCCAGCAGCCCCAACGGGGGGCGGAACACCGGGGAGCTGTTTTTT
NA,TRBV5-8,TRBJ1-5,TRBD1,CASGQDRNQPQHF,TGTGCCAGCGGACAGGACCGCAATCAGCCCCAGCATTTT
NA,TRBV6-1,TRBJ1-4,NA,CASSVDRNPSTNEKLFF,TGTGCCAGCAGTGTCGACAGGAATCCCTCAACTAATGAAAAACTGTTTTTT
NA,TRBV5-1,TRBJ2-1,NA,CASSLGPGLTNEQFF,TGCGCCAGCAGCTTGGGACCGGGACTCACTAATGAGCAGTTCTTC
few,TRBV2,TRBJ2-7,TRBD1,CASSEGRDRSYEQYF,TGTGCCAGCAGTGAAGGCCGGGACAGATCCTACGAGCAGTACTTC
NA,TRBV5-1,TRBJ2-1,TRBD1,CASSLVPRGSSYNEQFF,TGCGCCAGCAGCTTGGTGCCCAGGGGGAGCTCCTACAATGAGCAGTTCTTC
NA,TRBV11-2,TRBJ2-5,TRBD2,CASSPFGLAGVETQYF,TGTGCCAGCAGCCCATTCGGCCTAGCGGGGGTAGAGACCCAGTACTTC
NA,TRBV19,TRBJ1-3,NA,CVSSPGAAGNTIYF,TGTGTCAGTAGTCCCGGGGCGGCTGGAAACACCATATATTTT
NA,TRBV6-5,TRBJ2-1,NA,CASSSYISEQFF,TGTGCCAGCAGTTCATATATAAGTGAGCAGTTCTTC
NA,TRBV5-1,TRBJ2-2,NA,CASSSDRPNTGELFF,TGCGCCAGCAGCTCTGACAGACCGAACACCGGGGAGCTGTTTTTT
medium-sized,TRBV11-2,TRBJ1-1,NA,CASSWTENTEAFF,TGTGCCAGCAGCTGGACAGAAAACACTGAAGCTTTCTTT
NA,TRBV7-3,TRBJ2-3,NA,CASSRTRGAADTQYF,TGTGCCAGCAGCCGGACTAGGGGGGCCGCAGATACGCAGTATTTT
NA,TRBV6-1,TRBJ1-6,NA,CASSLLGSSSPLHF,TGTGCCAGCAGTCTATTAGGGTCAAGTTCACCCCTCCACTTT
NA,TRBV4-1,TRBJ1-1,NA,CASRLTGNTEAFF,TGCGCCAGCAGGCTAACAGGGAATACTGAAGCTTTCTTT
NA,TRBV19,TRBJ1-5,NA,CASSMLQVGYSNQPQHF,TGTGCCAGTAGTATGTTGCAGGTCGGATATAGCAATCAGCCCCAGCATTTT
NA,TRBV27,TRBJ1-4,TRBD1,CASSLRQGVYEKLFF,TGTGCCAGCAGTTTAAGGCAGGGGGTGTATGAAAAACTGTTTTTT
NA,TRBV18,TRBJ1-1,NA,CASSRSRGMNTEAFF,TGTGCCAGCTCACGTTCGAGGGGCATGAACACTGAAGCTTTCTTT
NA,TRBV6-5,TRBJ2-2,NA,CASTEPNTGELFF,TGTGCCAGCACTGAACCGAACACCGGGGAGCTGTTTTTT
few,TRBV27,TRBJ1-1,NA,CASSLQGGTEAFF,TGTGCCAGCAGCCTCCAGGGAGGGACTGAAGCTTTCTTT
NA,TRBV2,TRBJ1-1,TRBD1,CASSEFWTGGTEAFF,TGTGCCAGCAGTGAATTTTGGACAGGGGGCACTGAAGCTTTCTTT
NA,TRBV7-2,TRBJ1-2,NA,CASSSRTHGYTF,TGTGCCAGCAGCTCCCGGACACATGGCTACACCTTC
NA,TRBV2,TRBJ2-3,NA,CASRDTLYTDTQYF,TGTGCCAGCCGGGACACCCTCTACACAGATACGCAGTATTTT
once,TRBV6-6,TRBJ2-7,TRBD2,CASTNLAGGYEQYF,TGTGCCAGCACCAACTTAGCGGGGGGCTACGAGCAGTACTTC
NA,TRBV5-4,TRBJ1-2,NA,CASSLDGYGYTF,TGTGCCAGCAGCTTGGATGGTTACGGCTACACCTTC
NA,TRBV5-1,TRBJ2-3,TRBD1,CASSPAGTGAADTQYF,TGCGCCAGCAGCCCGGCCGGGACAGGGGCCGCCGACACGCAGTATTTT
NA,TRBV9,TRBJ2-6,NA,CASSAQTGISGANVLTF,TGTGCCAGCAGCGCCCAGACAGGAATCTCTGGGGCCAACGTCCTGACTTTC
once,TRBV5-6,TRBJ1-5,NA,CASSSTGLDQPQHF,TGTGCCAGCAGCTCCACAGGGCTGGATCAGCCCCAGCATTTT
NA,TRBV11-1,TRBJ2-1,TRBD2,CASSPLSGGPHNEQFF,TGTGCCAGCAGCCCTTTGTCGGGGGGTCCCCACAATGAGCAGTTCTTC
NA,TRBV2,TRBJ2-2,NA,CASSSWGAGGGELFF,TGTGCCAGCAGTTCGTGGGGGGCCGGAGGAGGGGAGCTGTTTTTT
NA,TRBV12-5,TRBJ2-1,TRBD2,CASGLAGGEGGQFF,TGTGCTAGTGGTTTGGCGGGGGGAGAGGGTGGGCAGTTCTTC
NA,TRBV2,TRBJ1-6,NA,CASIRGKNNSPLHF,TGTGCCAGCATAAGGGGTAAGAATAATTCACCCCTCCACTTT
NA,TRBV5-1,TRBJ2-5,NA,CASSATVEETQYF,TGCGCCAGCAGTGCAACAGTTGAAGAGACCCAGTACTTC
NA,TRBV12-5,TRBJ2-5,TRBD1,CASGLARDSLQETQYF,TGTGCTAGTGGTTTGGCTCGGGACAGCTTACAAGAGACCCAGTACTTC
NA,TRBV7-7,TRBJ1-5,NA,CASSFSRTPVGNQPQHF,TGTGCTAGCAGCTTCTCAAGGACCCCCGTAGGCAATCAGCCCCAGCATTTT
few,TRBV5-1,TRBJ1-1,TRBD1,CASRLGTAYTEAFF,TGCGCCAGCAGGCTCGGGACAGCCTACACTGAAGCTTTCTTT
NA,TRBV18,TRBJ2-5,NA,CASSPGQGPETQYF,TGTGCCAGCTCACCCGGGCAAGGGCCAGAGACCCAGTACTTC
NA,TRBV10-3,TRBJ1-5,NA,CAISPWGDSNQPQHF,TGTGCCATCAGCCCTTGGGGGGATAGCAATCAGCCCCAGCATTTT
NA,TRBV11-2,TRBJ2-5,TRBD1,CASSPGQGETQYF,TGTGCCAGCAGCCCAGGACAGGGAGAGACCCAGTACTTC
NA,TRBV15,TRBJ2-7,TRBD2,CATSRDKRGYWAYEQYF,TGTGCCACCAGCAGAGATAAGCGGGGGTACTGGGCTTACGAGCAGTACTTC
once,TRBV9,TRBJ1-2,NA,CASSVDGGGRGYTF,TGTGCCAGCAGCGTAGACGGCGGGGGCCGGGGCTACACCTTC
NA,TRBV10-3,TRBJ2-1,NA,CAIAAGTTNEQFF,TGTGCCATCGCCGCCGGGACAACAAATGAGCAGTTCTTC
NA,TRBV4-1,TRBJ1-1,TRBD1,CASSQGTQGATEAFF,TGCGCCAGCAGCCAAGGTACTCAGGGGGCCACTGAAGCTTTCTTT
NA,TRBV7-3,TRBJ2-3,NA,CASSFRKEDTQYF,TGTGCCAGCAGCTTTCGAAAAGAGGATACGCAGTATTTT
NA,TRBV18,TRBJ2-5,TRBD1,CASSPDRGREETQYF,TGTGCCAGCTCACCGGACAGGGGGCGCGAAGAGACCCAGTACTTC
NA,TRBV9,TRBJ2-3,NA,CASSAPRGDTFQSDTQYF,TGTGCCAGCAGCGCCCCCCGTGGGGACACCTTCCAATCAGATACGCAGTATTTT
NA,TRBV19,TRBJ2-3,TRBD2,CASSIDRELSGGAKDTQYF,TGTGCCAGTAGTATAGATAGGGAGCTTAGCGGGGGGGCCAAGGATACGCAGTATTTT
NA,TRBV7-6,TRBJ1-6,NA,CASSLSAGTYSPLHF,TGTGCCAGCAGCTTATCTGCAGGGACGTATTCACCCCTCCACTTT
NA,TRBV13,TRBJ2-3,NA,CASSLSKDTQYF,TGTGCCAGCAGCTTATCAAAAGATACGCAGTATTTT
NA,TRBV12-5,TRBJ1-2,NA,CASGFVRDYGYTF,TGTGCTAGTGGTTTCGTCCGGGACTATGGCTACACCTTC
NA,TRBV6-6,TRBJ1-2,TRBD1,CASRPGTGSYYGYTF,TGTGCCAGCAGACCCGGGACAGGATCCTACTATGGCTACACCTTC
NA,TRBV4-1,TRBJ1-1,NA,CASSQEGSSRAFF,TGCGCCAGCAGCCAAGAGGGGTCCAGTAGGGCTTTCTTT
NA,TRBV6-1,TRBJ2-2,NA,CASSERGNTGELFF,TGTGCCAGCAGTGAGCGGGGTAACACCGGGGAGCTGTTTTTT